Given below is one TCR beta chain in context. The antigen is undetermined. The data originate from a study of shared clonotypes between healthy human individuals. Study information: The cohort had a couple of women and three men, ages 18 to 49. Regarding the study as a whole: Unshared clonotypes carried lower generation probabilities than those common to all four donors. Larger estimated richness was generally seen in naive subsets than in memory subsets.

In the naive CD8 group, cells lacked CD45RO and were positively selected for CCR7, so terminally differentiated effector memory CD45RA+ cells were left out. At the deep level, the assay was run. Produced via immunoSEQ multiplex PCR; TCRdb's table is partial and in-frame only. There are some 2.1 million clones in the sample; 93% occur only once, and around 1.7% lies in the top ten. Source material: naive CD8+ T cells from PBMCs. The receptor's source is a man aged 18 to 35 in good health. Some clones in this sample may be carry-over from other donors' samples.

The DNA of the CDR3 is TGTGCCAGCAGCTTGGTTCGGGCCGAAGAGGACACCTTC. It codes for CASSLVRAEEDTF. The chain combines TRBV5-5 with TRBJ1-2; D unclear. Deletions cut 0 bases from V and 12 bases from J, with 15 bases between. This CDR3 has 13 residues. CDR1 and CDR2 from the germline V gene are SGHKS and YYEKEE (reference sequence).